This T cell receptor (beta chain) was found in a study of blood T cell repertoires in COVID-19 (TCRdb year 2020). Turning to the overall study: Samples from collaborators originated in the United States, Italy and Spain and spanned both the acute and convalescent phases of COVID-19. The prospective study material was composed of cDNA or gDNA derived from T cells, B-cell-depleted T cells, or PBMCs. Deeply sampled blood TCRbeta repertoires from subjects exposed to, actively infected with, or recovered from COVID-19 were included in the dataset. The repertoires were released in a freely available public database meant as a resource for research on the immune response to SARS-CoV-2. The samples were drawn from two sources: the first 160 participants of the ongoing ImmuneRACE study, and fewer than 1,500 subjects contributed by 6 global collaborators. Nearly every sample came with metadata listing a de-identified subject ID, COVID-19 status, age in years and sex. Where available, HLA class I and class II types were obtained from metadata supplied by the sample provider rather than from assay-based typing. What the research found in general, with its limitations: Clinical and demographic metadata were provided uncurated, with the amount varying by source and participant.

One collaborating source in Seattle enrolled patients while the patients were actively infected and followed the patients over time throughout the course of disease. Each collaborating institution followed its own protocols to collect whole blood in K2EDTA tubes. Collaborator samples were shipped for TCRbeta analysis as frozen whole blood, isolated PBMCs, or DNA extracted from either sample type. TCRbeta CDR3 regions were amplified from genomic DNA using the immunoSEQ Assay, a bias-controlled multiplex PCR. Per the original workflow: The number of nucleated cells in each sample was estimated by amplification of reference gene primers within the assay. To quantify the absolute abundance of each unique TCRbeta CDR3 rearrangement, sequence reads were collapsed and filtered. For each sample, productive Simpson clonality was calculated as the square root of Simpson's diversity index across productive rearrangements. Imported from immuneACCESS, the table was reduced by TCRdb to in-frame sequences with V and J called. These copies leave out some clones; in studies compared against another copy, an unresolved V gene accounts for under half, and the cause of the remainder is not known. That table gives V, J and clone size, and the DNA gave D and trimming. In this sample the table shows hundreds of thousands of clones, over 80% of which occur a single time. The ten biggest clones cover more than 5% of the sample.

A distance of 13 bases separates the germline ends of V and J, which lose 3 bases and 4 bases respectively. Counted from cysteine to phenylalanine, this CDR3 has 14 amino acids. Kept here is only the CDR3 DNA, which spans 42 bases and is read in frame from base 1. CDR1 and CDR2 are read off the germline V gene as SGDLS and YYNGEE. The sample holds one count of this clone. The clone's antigen remains unknown. No much larger clone is present one base from it, and per-base qualities are unavailable. The TCR originated in a woman in her 50s with COVID-19, enrolled during active disease. The chain is encoded by TRBV9 joined to TRBJ1-2; matching of 5 bases hints at TRBD1 as the D gene. The sample was peripheral blood. The CDR3 is CASSGRQPSYGYTF. The nucleotide sequence is TGTGCCAGCAGCGGACGACAGCCTTCCTATGGCTACACCTTC.